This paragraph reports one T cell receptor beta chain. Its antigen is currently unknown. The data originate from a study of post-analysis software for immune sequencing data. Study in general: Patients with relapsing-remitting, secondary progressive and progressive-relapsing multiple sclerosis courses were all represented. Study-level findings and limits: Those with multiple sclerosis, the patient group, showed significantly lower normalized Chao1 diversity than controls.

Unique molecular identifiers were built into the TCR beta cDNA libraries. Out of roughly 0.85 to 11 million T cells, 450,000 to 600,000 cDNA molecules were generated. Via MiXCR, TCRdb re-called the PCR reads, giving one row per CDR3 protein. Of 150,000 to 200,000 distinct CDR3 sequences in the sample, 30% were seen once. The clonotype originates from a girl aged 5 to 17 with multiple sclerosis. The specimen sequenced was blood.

CDR3 in amino acids: CASTYPSGGVAEQYF. The DNA for the CDR3 is TGTGCCAGCACCTACCCCTCGGGAGGGGTGGCTGAGCAGTACTTC. V usage is TRBV6-6 and J usage is TRBJ2-5, with TRBD2 matching over 8 bases. V gave up 7 bases and J gave up 11 bases; unmatched junction bases: 18. Germline CDR1 and CDR2: MNHNY and SVGAGI (reference sequence). The CDR3 is 15 residues long.